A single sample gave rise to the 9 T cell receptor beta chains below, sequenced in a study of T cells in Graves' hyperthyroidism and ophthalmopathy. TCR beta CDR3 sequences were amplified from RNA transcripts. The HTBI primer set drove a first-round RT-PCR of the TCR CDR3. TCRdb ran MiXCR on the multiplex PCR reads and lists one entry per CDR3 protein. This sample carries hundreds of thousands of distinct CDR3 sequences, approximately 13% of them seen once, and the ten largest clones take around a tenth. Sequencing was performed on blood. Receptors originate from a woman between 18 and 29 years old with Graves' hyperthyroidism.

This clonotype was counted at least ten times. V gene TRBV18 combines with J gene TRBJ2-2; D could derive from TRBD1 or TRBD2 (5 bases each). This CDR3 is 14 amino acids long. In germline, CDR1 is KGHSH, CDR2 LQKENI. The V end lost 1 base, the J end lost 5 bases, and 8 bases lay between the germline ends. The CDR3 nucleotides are TGTGCCAGCTCACCACTGGGGGATACCGGGGAGCTGTTTTTT. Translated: CASSPLGDTGELFF. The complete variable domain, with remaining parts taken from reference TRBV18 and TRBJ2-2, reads NAGVMQNPRHLVRRRGQEARLRCSPMKGHSHVYWYRQLPEEGLKFMVYLQKENIIDESGMPKERFSAEFPKEGPSILRIQQVVRGDSAAYFCASSPLGDTGELFFGEGSRLTVL.

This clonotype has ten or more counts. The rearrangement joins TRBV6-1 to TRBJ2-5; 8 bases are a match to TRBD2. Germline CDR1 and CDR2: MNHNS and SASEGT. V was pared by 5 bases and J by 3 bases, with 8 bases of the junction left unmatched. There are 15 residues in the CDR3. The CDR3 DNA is TGTGCCAGCAGTTCCTGGACTAGCCGGGAAGAGACCCAGTACTTC. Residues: CASSSWTSREETQYF.

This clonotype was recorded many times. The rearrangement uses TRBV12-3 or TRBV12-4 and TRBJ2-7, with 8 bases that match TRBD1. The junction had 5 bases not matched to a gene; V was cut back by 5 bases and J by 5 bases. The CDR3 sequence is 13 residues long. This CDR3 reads CASSAQTGDEQYF. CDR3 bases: TGTGCCAGCAGTGCCCAGACAGGGGACGAGCAGTACTTC.

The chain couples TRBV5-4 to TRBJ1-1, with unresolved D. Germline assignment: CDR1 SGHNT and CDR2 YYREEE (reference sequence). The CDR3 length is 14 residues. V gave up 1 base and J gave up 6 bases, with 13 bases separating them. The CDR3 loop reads CASSLPGLGAEAFF. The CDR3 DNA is TGTGCCAGCAGCTTGCCGGGGTTGGGCGCTGAAGCTTTCTTT. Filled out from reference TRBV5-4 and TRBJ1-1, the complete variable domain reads ETGVTQSPTHLIKTRGQQVTLRCSSQSGHNTVSWYQQALGQGPQFIFQYYREEENGRGNFPPRFSGLQFPNYSSELNVNALELDDSALYLCASSLPGLGAEAFFGQGTRLTVV.

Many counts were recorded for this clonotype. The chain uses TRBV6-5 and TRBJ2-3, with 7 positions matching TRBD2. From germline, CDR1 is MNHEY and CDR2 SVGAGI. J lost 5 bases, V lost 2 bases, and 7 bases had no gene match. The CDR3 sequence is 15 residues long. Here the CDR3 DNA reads TGTGCCAGCAGTTACCTCCAGCGGGGAGGAGATACGCAGTATTTT. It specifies CASSYLQRGGDTQYF.

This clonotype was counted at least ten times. The CDR3 DNA sequence: TGTGCCAGCAGTGCCCTAGCGACCCGGAGAGATACGCAGTATTTT. Amino acid sequence: CASSALATRRDTQYF. The V gene is TRBV2, the J gene TRBJ2-3; maybe TRBD2 (6 bases). Trimming pared 4 bases from V and 5 bases from J, leaving 16 bases between. CDR3 size: 15 residues. Germline V gene data show CDR1 as SNHLY and CDR2 as FYNNEI.

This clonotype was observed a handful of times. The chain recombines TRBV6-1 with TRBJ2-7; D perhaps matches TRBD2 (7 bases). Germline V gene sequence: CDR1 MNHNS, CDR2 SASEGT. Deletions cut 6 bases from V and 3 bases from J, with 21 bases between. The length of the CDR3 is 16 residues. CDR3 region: CASSALGGRSVYEQYF. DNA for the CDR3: TGTGCCAGCAGCGCCCTCGGGGGGCGCTCGGTCTACGAGCAGTACTTC.

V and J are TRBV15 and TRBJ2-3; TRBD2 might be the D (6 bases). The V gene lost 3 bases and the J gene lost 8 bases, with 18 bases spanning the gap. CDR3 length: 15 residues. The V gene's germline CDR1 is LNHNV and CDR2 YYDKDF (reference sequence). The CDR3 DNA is TGTGCCACCAGCAGGAAGGGGACTTACGAGGGTACGCAGTATTTT. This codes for CATSRKGTYEGTQYF.

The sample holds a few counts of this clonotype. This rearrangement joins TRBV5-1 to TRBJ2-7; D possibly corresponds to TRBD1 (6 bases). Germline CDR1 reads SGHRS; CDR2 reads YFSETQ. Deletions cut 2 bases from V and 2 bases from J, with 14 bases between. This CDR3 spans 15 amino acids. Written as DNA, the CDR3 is TGCGCCAGCAGCTTACTGGACAGATTAGCCTACGAGCAGTACTTC. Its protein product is CASSLLDRLAYEQYF.